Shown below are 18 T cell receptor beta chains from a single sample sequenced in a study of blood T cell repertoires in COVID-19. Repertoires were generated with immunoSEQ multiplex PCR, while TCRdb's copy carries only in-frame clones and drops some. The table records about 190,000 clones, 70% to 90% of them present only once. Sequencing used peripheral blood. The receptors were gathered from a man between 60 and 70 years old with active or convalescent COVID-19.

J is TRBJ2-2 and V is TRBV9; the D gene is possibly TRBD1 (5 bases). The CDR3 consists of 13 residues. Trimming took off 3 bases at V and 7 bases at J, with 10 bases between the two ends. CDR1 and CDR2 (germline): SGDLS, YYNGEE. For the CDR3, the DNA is TGTGCCAGCAGCGAGCAGGGTCACGGGGAGCTGTTTTTT. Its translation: CASSEQGHGELFF.

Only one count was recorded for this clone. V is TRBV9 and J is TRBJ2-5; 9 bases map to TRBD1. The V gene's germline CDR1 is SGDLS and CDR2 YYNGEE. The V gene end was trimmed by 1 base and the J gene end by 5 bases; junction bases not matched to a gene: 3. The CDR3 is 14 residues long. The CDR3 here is CASSVWTGAETQYF. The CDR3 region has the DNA TGTGCCAGCAGCGTATGGACAGGGGCCGAGACCCAGTACTTC.

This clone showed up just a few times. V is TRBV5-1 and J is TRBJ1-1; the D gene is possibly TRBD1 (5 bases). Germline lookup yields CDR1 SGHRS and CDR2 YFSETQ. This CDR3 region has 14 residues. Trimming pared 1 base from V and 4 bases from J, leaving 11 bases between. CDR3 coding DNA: TGCGCCAGCAGCTTGCTAGGGGATTCCACTGAAGCTTTCTTT. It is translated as CASSLLGDSTEAFF.

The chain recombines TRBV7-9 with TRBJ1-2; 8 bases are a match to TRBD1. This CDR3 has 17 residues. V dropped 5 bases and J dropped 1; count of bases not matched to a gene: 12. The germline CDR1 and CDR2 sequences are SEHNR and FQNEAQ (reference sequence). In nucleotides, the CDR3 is TGTGCCAGCAGCCGAGACCCACAGGGGGAGTTTAACTATGGCTACACCTTC. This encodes CASSRDPQGEFNYGYTF.

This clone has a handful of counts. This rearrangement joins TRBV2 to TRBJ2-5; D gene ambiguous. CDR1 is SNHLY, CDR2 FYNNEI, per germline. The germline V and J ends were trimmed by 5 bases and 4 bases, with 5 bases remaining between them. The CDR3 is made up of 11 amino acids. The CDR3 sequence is CASSNTETQYF. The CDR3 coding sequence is TGTGCCAGCAGTAACACAGAGACCCAGTACTTC.

CDR3 in amino acids: CASSDPGQGRGGYTF. Here the CDR3 DNA reads TGTGCCAGCAGTGATCCGGGACAGGGTAGGGGTGGCTACACCTTC. This chain uses TRBV6-6 with TRBJ1-2; 9 positions match TRBD1. The CDR3 totals 15 residues. V was pared by 5 bases and J by 7 bases, with 11 bases of the junction left unmatched. Germline V gene data show CDR1 as MNHNY and CDR2 as SVGAGI (reference sequence).

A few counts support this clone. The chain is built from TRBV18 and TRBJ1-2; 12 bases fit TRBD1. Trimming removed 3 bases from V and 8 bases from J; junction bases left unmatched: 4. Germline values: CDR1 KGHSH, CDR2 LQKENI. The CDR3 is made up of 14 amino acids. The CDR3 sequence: CASSPSGTGGGYTF. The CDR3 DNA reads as TGTGCCAGCTCACCGTCCGGGACAGGGGGCGGCTACACCTTC.

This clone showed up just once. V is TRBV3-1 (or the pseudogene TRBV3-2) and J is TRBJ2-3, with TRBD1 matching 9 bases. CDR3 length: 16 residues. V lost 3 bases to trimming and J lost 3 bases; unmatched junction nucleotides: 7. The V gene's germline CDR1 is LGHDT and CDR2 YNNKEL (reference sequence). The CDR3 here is CASSQWGQGRTDTQYF. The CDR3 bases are TGTGCCAGCAGCCAGTGGGGACAGGGCCGGACAGATACGCAGTATTTT.

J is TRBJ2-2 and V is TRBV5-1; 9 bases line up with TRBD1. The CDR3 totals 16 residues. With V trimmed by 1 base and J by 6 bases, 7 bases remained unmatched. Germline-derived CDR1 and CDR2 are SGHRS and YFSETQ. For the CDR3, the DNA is TGCGCCAGCAGCTTGAGGGACAGGGCAGACGCCGGGGAGCTGTTTTTT. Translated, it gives CASSLRDRADAGELFF.

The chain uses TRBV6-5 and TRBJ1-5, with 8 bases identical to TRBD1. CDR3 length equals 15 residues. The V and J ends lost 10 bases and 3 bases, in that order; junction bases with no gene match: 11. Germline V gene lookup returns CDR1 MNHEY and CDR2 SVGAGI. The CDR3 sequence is CATLGQGGLNQPQHF. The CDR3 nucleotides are TGTGCCACCCTAGGACAGGGCGGCCTCAATCAGCCCCAGCATTTT.

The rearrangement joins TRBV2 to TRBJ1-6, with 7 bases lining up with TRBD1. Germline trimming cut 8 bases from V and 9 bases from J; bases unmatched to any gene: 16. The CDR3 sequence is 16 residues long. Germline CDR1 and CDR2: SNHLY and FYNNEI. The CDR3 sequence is CASSDRRSANGSPLHF. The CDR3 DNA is TGTGCCAGCTCGGACAGGAGGAGTGCGAATGGTTCACCCCTCCACTTT.

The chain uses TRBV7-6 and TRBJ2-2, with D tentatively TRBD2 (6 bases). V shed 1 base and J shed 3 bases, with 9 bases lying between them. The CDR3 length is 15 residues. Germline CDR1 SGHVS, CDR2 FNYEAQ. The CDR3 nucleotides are TGTGCCAGCAGCTTAGTAGGGGAGGACACCGGGGAGCTGTTTTTT. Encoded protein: CASSLVGEDTGELFF.

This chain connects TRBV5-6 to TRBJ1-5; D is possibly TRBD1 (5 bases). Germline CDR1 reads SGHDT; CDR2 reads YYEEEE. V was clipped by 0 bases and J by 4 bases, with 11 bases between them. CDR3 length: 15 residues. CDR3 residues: CASSLEAGRNQPQHF. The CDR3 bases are TGTGCCAGCAGCTTGGAGGCAGGGAGGAATCAGCCCCAGCATTTT.

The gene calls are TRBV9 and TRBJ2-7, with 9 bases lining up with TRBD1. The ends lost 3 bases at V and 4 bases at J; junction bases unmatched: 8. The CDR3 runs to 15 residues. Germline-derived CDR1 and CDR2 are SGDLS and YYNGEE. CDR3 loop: CASSAGTGITYEQYF. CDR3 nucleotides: TGTGCCAGCAGCGCCGGGACAGGGATTACGTACGAGCAGTACTTC.

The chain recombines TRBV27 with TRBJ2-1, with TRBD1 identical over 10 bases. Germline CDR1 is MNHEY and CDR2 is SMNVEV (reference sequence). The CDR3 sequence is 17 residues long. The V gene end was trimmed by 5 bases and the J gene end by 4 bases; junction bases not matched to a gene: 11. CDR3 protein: CASSPPVGTGEYNEQFF. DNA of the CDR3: TGTGCCAGCAGTCCGCCCGTGGGGACAGGGGAGTACAATGAGCAGTTCTTC.

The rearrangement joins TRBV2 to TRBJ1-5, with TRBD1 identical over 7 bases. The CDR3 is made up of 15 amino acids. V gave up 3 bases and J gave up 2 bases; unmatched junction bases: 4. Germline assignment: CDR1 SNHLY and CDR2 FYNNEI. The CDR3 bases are TGTGCCAGCAGTGATTTTCAGGGGGGCAATCAGCCCCAGCATTTT. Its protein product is CASSDFQGGNQPQHF.

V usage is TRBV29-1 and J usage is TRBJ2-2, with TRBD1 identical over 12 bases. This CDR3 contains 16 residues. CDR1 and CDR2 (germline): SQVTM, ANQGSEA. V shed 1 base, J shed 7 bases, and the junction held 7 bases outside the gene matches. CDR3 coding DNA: TGCAGCGTTGAAGGCGGGACAGGGGGCGCGGGCGGGGAGCTGTTTTTT. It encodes CSVEGGTGGAGGELFF.

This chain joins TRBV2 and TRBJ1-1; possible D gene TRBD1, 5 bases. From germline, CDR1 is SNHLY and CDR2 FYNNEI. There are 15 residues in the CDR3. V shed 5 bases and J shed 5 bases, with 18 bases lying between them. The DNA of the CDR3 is TGTGCCAGCAGTATTGGGCAGGGAAGTCGGACTGAAGCTTTCTTT. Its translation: CASSIGQGSRTEAFF.